The 15 T cell receptor beta chains below were found in one sample sequenced in a study of cytomegalovirus exposure and HLA in healthy donors. The PCR made use of 60 Vbeta and 13 Jbeta primers. Measured with immunoSEQ multiplex PCR; TCRdb has only the in-frame clones, and not every one. The sample lists around 160,000 clones, 70% to 90% occurring once. The sequenced material came from PBMCs. The origin of the receptors is a man aged 18 to 29 in good health and CMV-seropositive.

The genes are TRBV11-2 and TRBJ2-1, with D maybe TRBD1 (5 bases). The CDR3 spans 17 residues. CDR1 and CDR2 from the germline V gene are SGHAT and FQNNGV. V was pared by 6 bases and J by 7 bases, with 25 bases between. For the CDR3, the DNA is TGTGCCAGCAGTCGACCATCTCAGGGCAGGATCTGGAATGAGCAGTTCTTC. Amino acid sequence: CASSRPSQGRIWNEQFF.

This chain connects TRBV5-1 to TRBJ1-6; 8 positions match TRBD1. The CDR3 contains 15 residues. Germline assignment: CDR1 SGHRS and CDR2 YFSETQ. V dropped 7 bases and J dropped 6; count of bases not matched to a gene: 9. CDR3 sequence reads: CASSPPGQANSPLHF. CDR3 DNA: TGCGCCAGCTCACCACCGGGACAGGCTAATTCACCCCTCCACTTT.

This chain joins TRBV5-1 and TRBJ1-1; 8 nucleotides agree with TRBD1. J was trimmed by 6 bases and V by 7 bases; bases with no gene match: 8. This CDR3 region has 13 residues. The germline gives CDR1 SGHRS, CDR2 YFSETQ. This chain's CDR3 is CASSLDRVPEAFF. The CDR3 DNA is TGCGCCAGCTCCTTGGACAGGGTCCCTGAAGCTTTCTTT.

The rearrangement links TRBV27 to TRBJ1-5; TRBD1 matches at 8 bases. Germline trimming cut 6 bases from V and 6 bases from J; bases unmatched to any gene: 7. The CDR3 is 14 residues long. Germline CDR1 is MNHEY and CDR2 is SMNVEV (reference sequence). In nucleotides, the CDR3 is TGTGCCAGCAGCCTTCAGGGGGCGAGTCAGCCCCAGCATTTT. Translation: CASSLQGASQPQHF.

The chain recombines TRBV6-1 with TRBJ1-5; D ambiguous. There are 15 residues in the CDR3. In germline, CDR1 is MNHNS, CDR2 SASEGT. Trimming shortened V by 5 bases and J by 4 bases, and 15 bases separated the two germline ends. DNA for the CDR3: TGTGCCAGCAGTATACCCGGAGGATGGAATCAGCCCCAGCATTTT. It encodes CASSIPGGWNQPQHF.

The rearrangement links TRBV27 to TRBJ1-2, with D perhaps matching TRBD1 (6 bases). V lost 5 bases and J lost 0, with 13 bases in between. The CDR3 has 15 residues. CDR1 and CDR2 (germline): MNHEY, SMNVEV (reference sequence). The CDR3 protein is CASSNLQGPNYGYTF. The DNA of the CDR3 is TGTGCCAGCAGTAACCTACAGGGCCCTAACTATGGCTACACCTTC.

V is TRBV2 and J is TRBJ1-2; possibly TRBD1 for D (5 bases). The length of the CDR3 is 15 residues. Trimming removed 0 bases at V and 0 bases at J, with 8 bases between. The germline V gene encodes CDR1 SNHLY and CDR2 FYNNEI. The CDR3 region has the DNA TGTGCCAGCAGTGAAGCAGGCAGGGCTAACTATGGCTACACCTTC. It is translated as CASSEAGRANYGYTF.

This sequence joins TRBV7-2 and TRBJ1-5; D is perhaps TRBD1 (6 bases). The germline CDR1 and CDR2 sequences are SGHTA and FQGNSA. V was trimmed by 5 bases and J by 4 bases, leaving 12 bases between them. This CDR3 region has 14 residues. The CDR3 reads CASSIGQKNQPQHF. CDR3 DNA sequence: TGTGCCAGCAGCATCGGACAGAAGAATCAGCCCCAGCATTTT.

The chain has TRBV6-5 and TRBJ2-5; 7 bases map to TRBD2. CDR1 is MNHEY, CDR2 SVGAGI, per germline. CDR3 length: 14 residues. V lost 8 bases and J lost 1; bases outside the gene matches: 7. The CDR3 is CASASGGLQETQYF. CDR3 in DNA: TGTGCCAGCGCCTCGGGGGGACTCCAAGAGACCCAGTACTTC.

The chain uses TRBV6-1 and TRBJ2-7; 14 bases are shared with TRBD2. The CDR3 is made up of 15 amino acids. The ends lost 6 bases at V and 2 bases at J; junction bases unmatched: 3. Germline values: CDR1 MNHNS, CDR2 SASEGT. CDR3: CASSGTSGGTYEQYF. CDR3 in DNA: TGTGCCAGCAGCGGGACTAGCGGGGGCACCTACGAGCAGTACTTC.

This clone was recorded only once. The chain carries TRBV5-1 and TRBJ2-2; 9 nucleotides line up with TRBD2. This CDR3 region has 14 residues. Germline lookup yields CDR1 SGHRS and CDR2 YFSETQ. J was trimmed by 7 bases and V by 4 bases; bases with no gene match: 5. The CDR3 DNA follows: TGCGCCAGCAGCCCCTTAGCGGGGGACGGGGAGCTGTTTTTT. Amino acid sequence: CASSPLAGDGELFF.

The chain recombines TRBV29-1 with TRBJ2-1; weak D call: TRBD2 (5 bases). Trimming stripped 3 bases from V and 0 bases from J, with 12 bases between. Germline values: CDR1 SQVTM, CDR2 ANQGSEA. The CDR3 has 15 amino acids. The CDR3 region has the DNA TGCAGCGTTGACCCCGGGGAAAGCTCCTACAATGAGCAGTTCTTC. Translating it yields CSVDPGESSYNEQFF.

The CDR3 reads CASSPPILGGYNEQFF. CDR3 in DNA: TGTGCCAGCTCACCACCGATCCTGGGGGGCTACAATGAGCAGTTCTTC. This chain joins TRBV18 and TRBJ2-1; possibly TRBD2 for D (6 bases). The CDR3 runs to 16 residues. V was pared by 0 bases and J by 3 bases, with 12 bases between. Germline V gene lookup returns CDR1 KGHSH and CDR2 LQKENI.

The chain combines TRBV11-2 with TRBJ2-7; 8 bases line up with TRBD1. The CDR3 spans 16 residues. J was trimmed by 4 bases and V by 2 bases; bases with no gene match: 10. Looked up from germline, CDR1 is SGHAT and CDR2 is FQNNGV. CDR3 amino acids: CASSLITGTGKYEQYF. CDR3 in DNA: TGTGCCAGCAGCTTAATTACCGGGACAGGAAAGTACGAGCAGTACTTC.

In DNA, the CDR3 is TGTGCCAGCAGCTTAAACCGGGACAGAGGCAAAACTAGCACAGATACGCAGTATTTT. Translated, it gives CASSLNRDRGKTSTDTQYF. The rearrangement links TRBV7-9 to TRBJ2-3; 7 positions match TRBD1. The junction had 14 bases not matched to a gene; V was cut back by 2 bases and J by 0 bases. This CDR3 has 19 amino acids. Per the germline V gene, CDR1 is SEHNR and CDR2 is FQNEAQ (reference sequence). Looking up the rest from reference TRBV7-9 and TRBJ2-3 gives the full variable domain: DTGVSQNPRHKITKRGQNVTFRCDPISEHNRLYWYRQTLGQGPEFLTYFQNEAQLEKSRLLSDRFSAERPKGSFSTLEIQRTEQGDSAMYLCASSLNRDRGKTSTDTQYFGPGTRLTVL.